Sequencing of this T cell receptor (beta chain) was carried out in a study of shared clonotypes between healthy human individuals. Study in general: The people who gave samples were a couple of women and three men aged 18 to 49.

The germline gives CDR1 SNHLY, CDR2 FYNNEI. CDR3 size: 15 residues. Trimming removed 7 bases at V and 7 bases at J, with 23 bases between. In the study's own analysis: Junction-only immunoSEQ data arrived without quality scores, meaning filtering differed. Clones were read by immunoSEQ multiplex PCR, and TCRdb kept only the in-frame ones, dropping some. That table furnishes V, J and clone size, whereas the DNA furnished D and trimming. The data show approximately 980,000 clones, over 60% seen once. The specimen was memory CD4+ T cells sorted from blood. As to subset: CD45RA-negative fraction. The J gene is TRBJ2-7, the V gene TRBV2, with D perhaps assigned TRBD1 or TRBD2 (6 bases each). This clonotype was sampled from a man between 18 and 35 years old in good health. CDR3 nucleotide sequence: TGTGCCAGCAACCCCGCGGGTGGGGGGCCCGGGGAGCAGTACTTC. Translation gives CASNPAGGGPGEQYF.